The entry below describes one TCR beta chain. TCRdb's table, derived via immunoSEQ multiplex PCR, lists solely in-frame clones and lacks some. Among roughly 85,000 clones, nearly 95% were seen once, and the ten largest hold under 0.3%. The sample is drawn from a study of technical replicates of blood from several donors. Trimming left V 4 bases short and J 0 bases short, with 14 bases between. The V gene's germline CDR1 is SGHNT and CDR2 YYREEE (reference sequence). The CDR3 spans 17 residues. Sequencing used T cells isolated from PBMCs. This sequence joins TRBV5-4 and TRBJ2-6, with TRBD2 as a possible D gene (6 bases). The receptor comes from a human donor in good health. In DNA, the CDR3 is TGTGCCAGCAGCGGCGGGACGGCCAGCTCTGGGGCCAACGTCCTGACTTTC. The encoded protein is CASSGGTASSGANVLTF.